Listed below are T cell receptor beta chains from one sample, sequenced in a study of response to subunit inactivated influenza vaccine. TCRdb re-derived calls from the RT-PCR reads in MiXCR, one entry per CDR3 protein. This sample yields a few hundred thousand distinct CDR3 sequences, of which around 13% are seen a single time; around 10% belongs to the top ten. The sequencing used PBMCs from blood, collected less than 13 days after vaccination. The receptors derive from a man aged 45-65 years who received an inactivated influenza vaccine. Each CDR3 is given with its conserved first and last residue. A D gene is named only where the DNA matches it firmly. Clone size is not always given. Where it is, it says once, few, many or a class for expanded clones.

>TRBV6-2/TRBV6-3|NA|NA|TRBJ1-5
TGTGCCAGCAGTTACCCGGCAGAGTATCAGCCCCAGCATTTT
CASSYPAEYQPQHF
>TRBV7-2|few|TRBD1|TRBJ2-7
TGTGCCAGCAGCGGACAGGGGCGGAACGAGCAGTACTTC
CASSGQGRNEQYF
>TRBV7-8|few|TRBD1|TRBJ2-5
TGTGCCAGCAGCCGGAGACAGGGGGCAGATTACGGGGAGACCCAGTACTTC
CASSRRQGADYGETQYF
>TRBV29-1|few|TRBD2|TRBJ2-7
TGCAGCGCCCTACCGGGGGGGCAGATTGTGAACGAGCAGTACTTC
CSALPGGQIVNEQYF
>TRBV6-5|few|NA|TRBJ2-4
TGTGCCAGCAGCTTCTCCGGAGGGGTTACCAAAAACATTCAGTACTTC
CASSFSGGVTKNIQYF
>TRBV29-1|few|TRBD2|TRBJ2-2
TGCAGCGTTTTTTCACTAGCGGGAAAAACGGGGGCCGGGGAGCTGTTTTTT
CSVFSLAGKTGAGELFF
>TRBV12-3/TRBV12-4|few|TRBD1|TRBJ2-7
TGTGCCAGCACGGACCGGGACAGGGGTGGTTCCTACGAGCAGTACTTC
CASTDRDRGGSYEQYF
>TRBV2|few|TRBD2|TRBJ2-5
TGTGCCAGCAGTGGACAGCGGGGGCTCCAAGAGACCCAGTACTTC
CASSGQRGLQETQYF
>TRBV6-5|few|NA|TRBJ2-1
TGTGCCAGCAGTTACTCTCGACAGGGGAGGGGGAATGAGCAGTTCTTC
CASSYSRQGRGNEQFF
>TRBV7-9|few|NA|TRBJ1-4
TGTGCCAGCAGCTCAGTCGGGAAACTGTTTTTT
CASSSVGKLFF